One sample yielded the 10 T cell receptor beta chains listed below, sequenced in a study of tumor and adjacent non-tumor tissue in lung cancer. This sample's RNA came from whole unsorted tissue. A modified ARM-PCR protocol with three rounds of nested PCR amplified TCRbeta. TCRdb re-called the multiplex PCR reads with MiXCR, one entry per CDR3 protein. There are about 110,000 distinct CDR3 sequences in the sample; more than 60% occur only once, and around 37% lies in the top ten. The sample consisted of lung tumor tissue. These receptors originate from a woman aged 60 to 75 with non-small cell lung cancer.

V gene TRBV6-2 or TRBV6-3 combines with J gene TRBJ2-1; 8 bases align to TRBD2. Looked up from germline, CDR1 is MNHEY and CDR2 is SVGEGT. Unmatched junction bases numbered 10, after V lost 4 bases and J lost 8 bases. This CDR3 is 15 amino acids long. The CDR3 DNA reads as TGTGCCAGCAGTTGCTCAGACGCGGGAGGAGATGAGCAGTTCTTC. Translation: CASSCSDAGGDEQFF.

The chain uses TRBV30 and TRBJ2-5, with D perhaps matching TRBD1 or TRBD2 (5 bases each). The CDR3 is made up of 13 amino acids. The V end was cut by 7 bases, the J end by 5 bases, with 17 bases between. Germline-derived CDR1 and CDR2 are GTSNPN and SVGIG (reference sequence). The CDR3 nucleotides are TGTGCCTTGATGGACCTGGGGGACGAGACCCAGTACTTC. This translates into CALMDLGDETQYF.

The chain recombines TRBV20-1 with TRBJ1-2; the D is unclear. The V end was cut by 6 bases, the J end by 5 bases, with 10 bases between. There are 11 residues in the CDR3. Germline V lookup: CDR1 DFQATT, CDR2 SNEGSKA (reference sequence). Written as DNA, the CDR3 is TGCAGTGCCCGGGAGGGATATGGCTACACCTTC. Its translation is CSAREGYGYTF.

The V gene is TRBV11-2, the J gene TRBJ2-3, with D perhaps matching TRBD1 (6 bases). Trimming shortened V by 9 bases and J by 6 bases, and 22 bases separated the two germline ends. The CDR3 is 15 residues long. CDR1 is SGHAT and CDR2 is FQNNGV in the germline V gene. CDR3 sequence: CASSLGIGGMDTQYF. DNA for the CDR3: TGTGCCAGTAGCCTAGGGATAGGGGGAATGGATACGCAGTATTTT.

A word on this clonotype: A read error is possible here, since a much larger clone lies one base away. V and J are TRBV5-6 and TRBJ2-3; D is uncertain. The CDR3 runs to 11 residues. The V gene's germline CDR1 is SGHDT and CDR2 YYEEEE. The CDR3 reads CASSYQDTQFF. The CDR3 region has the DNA TGTGCCAGCAGCTATCAGGATACGCAGTTTTTT. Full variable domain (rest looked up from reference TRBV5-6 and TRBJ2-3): DAGVTQSPTHLIKTRGQQVTLRCSPKSGHDTVSWYQQALGQGPQFIFQYYEEEERQRGNFPDRFSGHQFPNYSSELNVNALLLGDSALYLCASSYQDTQFFGPGTRLTVL.

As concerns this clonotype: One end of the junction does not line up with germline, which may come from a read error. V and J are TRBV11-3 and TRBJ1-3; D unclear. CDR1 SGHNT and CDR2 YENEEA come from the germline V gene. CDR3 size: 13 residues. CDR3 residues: CASMSDTGNTKYF. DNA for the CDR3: TGTGCCAGCATGTCTGACACCGGAAACACCAAATATTTT.

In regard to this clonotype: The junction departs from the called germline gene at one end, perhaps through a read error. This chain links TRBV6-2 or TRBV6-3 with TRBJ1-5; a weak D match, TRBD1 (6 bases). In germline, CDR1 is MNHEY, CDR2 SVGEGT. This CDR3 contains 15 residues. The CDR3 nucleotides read TGTGCCAGCAGTTACGGGTTTGGGGGCAACCAGCCCCAGCATTTT. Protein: CASSYGFGGNQPQHF.

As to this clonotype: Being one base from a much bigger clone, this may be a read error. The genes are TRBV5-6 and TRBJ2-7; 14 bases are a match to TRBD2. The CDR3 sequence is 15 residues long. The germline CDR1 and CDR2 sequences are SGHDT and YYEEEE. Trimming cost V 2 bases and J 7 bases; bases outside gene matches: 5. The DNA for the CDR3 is TGTGCCAGCAGCTTCGGGACTAGCGGGAGCAAAGAGCAGTACTTC. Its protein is CASSFGTSGSKEQYF.

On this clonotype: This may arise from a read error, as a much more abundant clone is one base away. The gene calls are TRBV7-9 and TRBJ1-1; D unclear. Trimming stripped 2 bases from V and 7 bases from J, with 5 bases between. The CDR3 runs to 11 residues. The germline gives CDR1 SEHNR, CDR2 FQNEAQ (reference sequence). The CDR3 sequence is CASSLRCEAFF. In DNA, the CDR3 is TGTGCCAGCAGCTTACGATGTGAAGCTTTCTTT.

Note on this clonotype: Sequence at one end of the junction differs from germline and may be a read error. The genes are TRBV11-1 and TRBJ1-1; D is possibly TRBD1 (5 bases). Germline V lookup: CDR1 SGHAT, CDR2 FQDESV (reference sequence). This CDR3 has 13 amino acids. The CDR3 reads CAGNRDRNTEAFF. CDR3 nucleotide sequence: TGTGCTGGCAACCGGGACCGCAACACAGAAGCTTTCTTT.